A selection of T cell receptor beta chains follows, all from one sample in a study of T cell changes during pregnancy in multiple sclerosis. Measured with immunoSEQ multiplex PCR; TCRdb has only the in-frame clones, and not every one. Seen here are around 40,000 clones, approximately 91% observed once, and the top ten hold about 0.4%. This material consisted of CD4+ T cells from peripheral blood mononuclear cells, taken in the second trimester of pregnancy. The receptor source for this set is a female donor with multiple sclerosis, enrolled in a pregnancy study. The CDR3 runs from the conserved cysteine through the conserved F or W. D genes are given only for firm matches. Part of the rows lack a size; the others show once, few, many or a class for expanded clones.

j_gene | v_gene | d_gene | abundance | CDR3aa | CDR3nt
TRBJ2-1 | TRBV27 | TRBD2 | . | CASSFLQAGGRDEQFF | TGTGCCAGCAGTTTTCTCCAAGCGGGGGGCAGGGATGAGCAGTTCTTC
TRBJ1-2 | TRBV6-1 | . | . | CASSPTYTGPGGYTF | TGTGCCAGCAGTCCAACGTATACAGGTCCCGGTGGCTACACCTTC
TRBJ1-5 | TRBV30 | TRBD1 | . | CAFSLGQGVGQPQHF | TGTGCCTTCTCACTAGGACAGGGCGTGGGTCAGCCCCAGCATTTT
TRBJ1-2 | TRBV5-1 | . | once | CASSQDIYGYTF | TGCGCCAGCAGCCAGGACATCTATGGCTACACCTTC
TRBJ2-5 | TRBV5-1 | TRBD1 | . | CASSTGQGAGETQYF | TGCGCCAGCAGCACGGGACAGGGAGCGGGGGAGACCCAGTACTTC
TRBJ1-1 | TRBV7-9 | . | . | CASSLSWTAGTEAFF | TGTGCCAGCAGCTTATCCTGGACAGCTGGTACTGAAGCTTTCTTT
TRBJ1-2 | TRBV19 | . | . | CASAGGAGGYTF | TGTGCCAGCGCGGGGGGCGCGGGTGGCTACACCTTC
TRBJ2-1 | TRBV5-1 | . | . | CASSLAVHANNEQFF | TGCGCCAGCAGCTTGGCGGTGCACGCAAACAATGAGCAGTTCTTC
TRBJ1-4 | TRBV5-1 | TRBD1 | . | CASSLAQRTGRLGKEKLFF | TGCGCCAGCAGCTTGGCCCAAAGGACAGGGAGATTGGGGAAAGAAAAACTGTTTTTT
TRBJ1-5 | TRBV6-4 | TRBD1 | few | CASSDKGARYQYSNQPQHF | TGTGCCAGCAGTGACAAGGGGGCCCGCTACCAATATAGCAATCAGCCCCAGCATTTT
TRBJ1-1 | TRBV27 | TRBD1 | . | CASSLLPGTGGTWGAFF | TGTGCCAGCAGCCTCCTGCCAGGGACAGGGGGCACTTGGGGGGCTTTCTTT
TRBJ1-5 | TRBV4-3 | . | . | CASSQKMGGDGDNQPQHF | TGCGCCAGCAGCCAAAAGATGGGGGGAGACGGAGACAATCAGCCCCAGCATTTT
TRBJ1-5 | TRBV5-3 | TRBD1 | . | CARSRVRDRGRLGGQPQHF | TGTGCCAGAAGCCGAGTACGGGACAGGGGTCGCTTGGGGGGTCAGCCCCAGCATTTT
TRBJ1-5 | TRBV6-1 | . | . | CASSDSQTGNQPQHF | TGTGCCAGCAGTGATAGCCAGACAGGCAATCAGCCCCAGCATTTT
TRBJ2-2 | TRBV5-1 | TRBD2 | . | CASSATSGATGELFF | TGCGCCAGCAGCGCGACTAGCGGGGCCACCGGGGAGCTGTTTTTT
TRBJ1-2 | TRBV18 | TRBD1 | . | CASSPSGGEGYTF | TGTGCCAGCTCACCCTCAGGGGGTGAGGGCTACACCTTC
TRBJ1-3 | TRBV11-2 | . | . | CASSWAGSGNTIYF | TGTGCCAGCAGCTGGGCTGGGTCTGGAAACACCATATATTTT
TRBJ2-7 | TRBV5-6 | TRBD2 | . | CASSLWYSGTYEQYF | TGTGCCAGCAGCTTGTGGTATAGCGGGACATACGAGCAGTACTTC
TRBJ2-5 | TRBV12-5 | TRBD1 | . | CASGSGGQGGQETQYF | TGTGCTAGTGGTTCTGGAGGACAGGGGGGGCAAGAGACCCAGTACTTC
TRBJ2-1 | TRBV18 | TRBD1 | . | CASSPFRDRENNEQFF | TGTGCCAGCTCACCCTTCCGGGACAGGGAGAACAATGAGCAGTTCTTC
TRBJ1-5 | TRBV7-2 | TRBD1 | . | CASSWDRELNQPQHF | TGTGCCAGCAGCTGGGACAGAGAGCTCAATCAGCCCCAGCATTTT
TRBJ2-2 | TRBV30 | . | . | CAWSMLAAGELFF | TGTGCCTGGAGTATGCTAGCCGCCGGGGAGCTGTTTTTT
TRBJ2-7 | TRBV20-1 | . | . | CSALARDEQYF | TGCAGTGCCCTAGCCCGAGACGAGCAGTACTTC